Below, 31 T cell receptor beta chains from the same sample are listed, as sequenced in a study of PD-L1 blockade in urothelial cancer. Data came from immunoSEQ multiplex PCR; TCRdb stores just in-frame clones and leaves some out. This table holds 85,000 to 90,000 clones, roughly 90% found once. The sequences come from PBMCs, collected around atezolizumab (anti-PD-L1) treatment. The receptors derive from a man aged 60 to 69 with urothelial cancer.

Turning to this clone: This specimen includes other DNA sequences encoding the same CDR3. V and J are TRBV5-1 and TRBJ2-5; 9 bases agree with TRBD1. Trimming cost V 0 bases and J 4 bases; bases outside gene matches: 1. Germline CDR1 is SGHRS and CDR2 is YFSETQ. The CDR3 covers 14 residues. The CDR3 spells CASSLGQGGETQYF. The CDR3 bases are TGCGCCAGCAGCTTGGGACAGGGGGGAGAGACCCAGTACTTC.

This chain connects TRBV14 to TRBJ1-1, with 8 bases fitting TRBD1. Germline lookup yields CDR1 SGHDN and CDR2 FVKESK. V was pared by 4 bases and J by 11 bases, with 12 bases of the junction left unmatched. This CDR3 contains 14 residues. CDR3 in DNA: TGTGCCAGCAGCCCGACAGGGGACGTCGGTGGGGCTTTCTTT. It codes for CASSPTGDVGGAFF.

The chain carries TRBV29-1 and TRBJ2-1; 15 nucleotides agree with TRBD2. Germline CDR1 SQVTM, CDR2 ANQGSEA. This CDR3 contains 14 residues. Germline trimming cut 7 bases from V and 7 bases from J; bases unmatched to any gene: 5. CDR3 sequence: CSERTSGGGNEQFF. CDR3 in DNA: TGCAGCGAGAGGACTAGCGGGGGGGGTAATGAGCAGTTCTTC.

CDR3 residues: CASSRLASGEGGGELFF. Written as DNA, the CDR3 is TGTGCCAGCAGCCGGCTCGCTAGCGGGGAAGGAGGCGGGGAGCTGTTTTTT. The chain combines TRBV5-4 with TRBJ2-2; TRBD2 aligns across 9 bases. Germline V gene lookup returns CDR1 SGHNT and CDR2 YYREEE (reference sequence). This CDR3 comprises 17 residues. The V segment lost 4 bases and the J segment 7 bases; nucleotides outside the gene matches: 14.

This clone appeared a single time. V usage is TRBV6-5 and J usage is TRBJ2-7; 9 nucleotides match TRBD1. Per germline, CDR1 MNHEY and CDR2 SVGAGI. The CDR3 extends over 15 amino acids. The V segment lost 2 bases and the J segment 3 bases; nucleotides outside the gene matches: 5. CDR3 in amino acids: CASSYTGDRDYEQYF. In DNA, the CDR3 is TGTGCCAGCAGTTACACAGGGGACAGGGACTACGAGCAGTACTTC.

CDR3 loop: CASSYSRTASYEQYF. As DNA, the CDR3 is TGTGCCAGCAGCTACTCCCGGACTGCGTCCTACGAGCAGTACTTC. The chain combines TRBV5-6 with TRBJ2-7, with D possibly matching TRBD2 (5 bases). There are 15 residues in the CDR3. The V end lost 3 bases, the J end lost 1 base, and 14 bases lay between the germline ends. Germline V gene lookup returns CDR1 SGHDT and CDR2 YYEEEE.

The chain is built from TRBV7-2 and TRBJ2-3; D might be TRBD2 (6 bases). Germline CDR1 SGHTA, CDR2 FQGNSA. The V gene lost 1 base and the J gene lost 4 bases, with 12 bases spanning the gap. The CDR3 runs 15 residues. DNA for the CDR3: TGTGCCAGCAGCTTAGATTTGGGGGGAGCAGATACGCAGTATTTT. Residues: CASSLDLGGADTQYF. The full variable domain, its missing parts supplied by reference TRBV7-2 and TRBJ2-3, is GAGVSQSPSNKVTEKGKDVELRCDPISGHTALYWYRQSLGQGLEFLIYFQGNSAPDKSGLPSDRFSAERTGGSVSTLTIQRTQQEDSAVYLCASSLDLGGADTQYFGPGTRLTVL.

The V and J genes are TRBV7-2 and TRBJ2-1; 8 bases agree with TRBD2. This CDR3 is built from 16 residues. V lost 6 bases, J lost 1 base, and 8 bases stayed unmatched. Germline V gene lookup returns CDR1 SGHTA and CDR2 FQGNSA. The CDR3 loop is CASRGKRERSYNEQFF. The CDR3 region has the DNA TGTGCCAGCAGAGGGAAGCGGGAGAGGTCCTACAATGAGCAGTTCTTC.

J is TRBJ2-3 and V is TRBV7-2, with D uncertain. Germline-derived CDR1 and CDR2 are SGHTA and FQGNSA. There are 17 residues in the CDR3. V gave up 1 base and J gave up 0 bases, with 14 bases separating them. CDR3 nucleotide sequence: TGTGCCAGCAGCTTAGTCGTAGAGGTTTCTAGCACAGATACGCAGTATTTT. As protein: CASSLVVEVSSTDTQYF.

This chain joins TRBV4-1 and TRBJ1-4; 12 nucleotides agree with TRBD1. Germline CDR1 reads MGHRA; CDR2 reads YSYEKL. V was clipped by 2 bases and J by 6 bases; unmatched bases: 16. This CDR3 spans 20 amino acids. The CDR3 DNA follows: TGCGCCAGCAGCCAACGTCATATACCCCGGGACAGGGGGCGCGATGAAAAACTGTTTTTT. It specifies CASSQRHIPRDRGRDEKLFF.

The rearrangement joins TRBV25-1 to TRBJ2-7; D gene ambiguous. V dropped 4 bases and J dropped 3 bases, with 10 bases sitting between them. This CDR3 spans 13 amino acids. Germline CDR1 and CDR2: MGHDK and SYGVNS. The DNA of the CDR3 is TGTGCCAGCAGTGGTCTTACAAACTACGAGCAGTACTTC. Translated: CASSGLTNYEQYF.

This clone was seen more than once but under ten times. This chain links TRBV5-4 with TRBJ1-1; the D is unclear. The CDR3 contains 13 residues. Germline V gene lookup returns CDR1 SGHNT and CDR2 YYREEE (reference sequence). Trimming cost V 2 bases and J 6 bases, with 11 bases left between them. The CDR3 coding sequence is TGTGCCAGCAGCTTCACTTTAGTTTCTGAAGCTTTCTTT. Encoded protein: CASSFTLVSEAFF.

The V gene is TRBV5-1, the J gene TRBJ1-5; D is possibly TRBD1 (5 bases). Germline CDR1 SGHRS, CDR2 YFSETQ. The V and J ends lost 5 bases and 1 base respectively, with 7 bases between them. This CDR3 has 13 amino acids. This chain's CDR3 is CASRTDSNQPQHF. The CDR3 DNA reads as TGCGCCAGCAGGACAGACAGCAATCAGCCCCAGCATTTT.

V is TRBV7-2 and J is TRBJ1-2; D is unresolved. Germline-derived CDR1 and CDR2 are SGHTA and FQGNSA. CDR3 length: 13 residues. V was cut by 7 bases and J by 6 bases, with 15 bases left in between. DNA for the CDR3: TGTGCCAGCAACAAACCGGGATCAGATGGCTACACCTTC. It translates to CASNKPGSDGYTF.

The chain carries TRBV29-1 and TRBJ1-2, with D perhaps matching TRBD1 (5 bases). This CDR3 region has 12 residues. V was clipped by 1 base and J by 3 bases, with 6 bases between them. Per germline, CDR1 SQVTM and CDR2 ANQGSEA. The DNA for the CDR3 is TGCAGCGTTGAAGGGGACTACTATGGCTACACCTTC. Its protein product is CSVEGDYYGYTF. Supplemented by reference TRBV29-1 and TRBJ1-2, the full variable domain reads SAVISQKPSRDICQRGTSLTIQCQVDSQVTMMFWYRQQPGQSLTLIATANQGSEATYESGFVIDKFPISRPNLTFSTLTVSNMSPEDSSIYLCSVEGDYYGYTFGSGTRLTVV.

The gene calls are TRBV6-5 and TRBJ2-7; 7 bases are shared with TRBD2. The CDR3 runs to 13 residues. The V gene end was trimmed by 3 bases and the J gene end by 7 bases; junction bases not matched to a gene: 6. CDR1 and CDR2 (germline): MNHEY, SVGAGI. The CDR3 is CASSYSSGREQYF. The CDR3 DNA follows: TGTGCCAGCAGTTATTCTAGCGGTAGGGAGCAGTACTTC.

The rearrangement uses TRBV7-2 and TRBJ2-1; 12 nucleotides align to TRBD2. Germline V gene lookup returns CDR1 SGHTA and CDR2 FQGNSA. J gave up 7 bases and V 5 bases, and 6 bases lay outside the gene matches. The CDR3 totals 15 residues. CDR3 loop: CASSRTSGGLNEQFF. The CDR3 nucleotides read TGTGCCAGCAGCCGAACTAGCGGGGGGTTAAATGAGCAGTTCTTC.

The gene calls are TRBV18 and TRBJ2-6, with 9 bases identical to TRBD1. Germline V CDR1 and CDR2: KGHSH, LQKENI. V lost 3 bases, J lost 2 bases, and 8 bases stayed unmatched. CDR3 length: 18 residues. CDR3 sequence reads: CASSPGTGRGAGANVLTF. The CDR3 DNA follows: TGTGCCAGCTCACCGGGGACAGGGAGAGGGGCTGGGGCCAACGTCCTGACTTTC.

This chain uses TRBV19 with TRBJ1-2; D gene ambiguous. Germline CDR1 is LNHDA and CDR2 is SQIVND (reference sequence). V was pared by 2 bases and J by 6 bases, with 16 bases between. The CDR3 has 15 residues. The CDR3 nucleotides are TGTGCCAGTAGTATATTTTTTGCTGGGCGCGATGGCTACACCTTC. Protein sequence: CASSIFFAGRDGYTF.

This clone has just one count. V and J are TRBV18 and TRBJ1-1; 11 nucleotides align to TRBD1. Germline CDR1 KGHSH, CDR2 LQKENI. This CDR3 spans 19 amino acids. V dropped 1 base and J dropped 6; count of bases not matched to a gene: 16. The CDR3 spells CASSPLPGTSGQGAAEAFF. CDR3 sequence (DNA): TGTGCCAGCTCACCACTCCCTGGTACGTCTGGACAGGGGGCCGCTGAAGCTTTCTTT.

The J gene is TRBJ2-5, the V gene TRBV5-1, with 10 bases matching TRBD2. The germline gives CDR1 SGHRS, CDR2 YFSETQ. The CDR3 extends over 16 amino acids. Germline trimming cut 2 bases from V and 0 bases from J; bases unmatched to any gene: 4. For the CDR3, the DNA is TGCGCCAGCAGCTTCGGTAGCGGGAGGTACCAAGAGACCCAGTACTTC. Protein product: CASSFGSGRYQETQYF. Full variable domain (outside the CDR3, taken from reference TRBV5-1 and TRBJ2-5): KAGVTQTPRYLIKTRGQQVTLSCSPISGHRSVSWYQQTPGQGLQFLFEYFSETQRNKGNFPGRFSGRQFSNSRSEMNVSTLELGDSALYLCASSFGSGRYQETQYFGPGTRLLVL.

This chain links TRBV4-3 with TRBJ2-1; 9 bases map to TRBD2. Trimming at V came to 0 bases and at J to 5 bases, leaving 8 bases not matched to a gene. The CDR3 consists of 17 residues. The germline V gene encodes CDR1 LGHNA and CDR2 YSLEER. CDR3 bases: TGCGCCAGCAGCCAAGATCTTAGCGGGAGAGGGGACAATGAGCAGTTCTTC. Its protein is CASSQDLSGRGDNEQFF.

The chain has TRBV4-3 and TRBJ2-7; 9 bases agree with TRBD1. V gave up 0 bases and J gave up 4 bases; unmatched junction bases: 10. The CDR3 loop spans 17 amino acids. Per germline, CDR1 LGHNA and CDR2 YSLEER. The CDR3 DNA is TGCGCCAGCAGCCAAGACGCCGAGGACAGGGGACTTTACGAGCAGTACTTC. It specifies CASSQDAEDRGLYEQYF.

This sequence joins TRBV5-1 and TRBJ2-6, with TRBD2 as a possible D gene (6 bases). The ends were cut back, 0 bases at V and 7 bases at J, with 14 bases in the middle. In germline, CDR1 is SGHRS, CDR2 YFSETQ. The CDR3 is 16 amino acids. The CDR3 region has the DNA TGCGCCAGCAGCTTGGAGGAGGGGCCCGGAGCCAACGTCCTGACTTTC. It specifies CASSLEEGPGANVLTF.

V is TRBV5-1 and J is TRBJ2-3; 9 bases are a match to TRBD1. Unmatched junction bases numbered 10, after V lost 1 base and J lost 4 bases. This CDR3 contains 17 residues. Germline V gene lookup returns CDR1 SGHRS and CDR2 YFSETQ. Here the CDR3 reads CASSLIPTGGGADTQYF. CDR3 nucleotides: TGCGCCAGCAGCTTGATCCCGACAGGGGGAGGTGCAGATACGCAGTATTTT.

This clone was seen once. The V and J genes are TRBV5-6 and TRBJ2-4; tentative D call: TRBD2 (6 bases). V was shortened by 4 bases and J by 5 bases, with 19 bases between the two germline ends. The CDR3 runs 16 residues. Germline V gene sequence: CDR1 SGHDT, CDR2 YYEEEE. The CDR3 region has the DNA TGTGCCAGCAGCGTACAGGCCCTAGCGTCTCAAAACATTCAGTACTTC. The encoded protein is CASSVQALASQNIQYF.

The V gene is TRBV27, the J gene TRBJ2-1; 11 positions match TRBD2. V trimming: 5 bases; J trimming: 5 bases; junction bases outside the gene matches: 5. Germline V gene lookup returns CDR1 MNHEY and CDR2 SMNVEV (reference sequence). This CDR3 comprises 15 residues. In nucleotides, the CDR3 is TGTGCCAGCAGTCGGGGGGGACTAGCGGACAATGAGCAGTTCTTC. The encoded protein is CASSRGGLADNEQFF.

The rearrangement uses TRBV2 and TRBJ2-2; 10 bases are a match to TRBD1. The J segment lost 6 bases and the V segment lost 6 bases, leaving 10 bases of the junction unmatched. The CDR3 is made up of 16 amino acids. CDR1 is SNHLY and CDR2 is FYNNEI in the germline V gene. The CDR3 coding sequence is TGTGCCAGCAGAAACCGGGACAGGGGATCGGCCGGGGAGCTGTTTTTT. It encodes CASRNRDRGSAGELFF.

The chain carries TRBV29-1 and TRBJ2-1; D may be TRBD2 (7 bases). Germline assignment: CDR1 SQVTM and CDR2 ANQGSEA. CDR3 length: 14 residues. The chain's CDR3 is CSGAGRGVYNEQFF. In DNA form, the CDR3 reads TGCAGTGGAGCGGGGAGGGGGGTTTACAATGAGCAGTTCTTC.

This rearrangement joins TRBV9 to TRBJ2-5; 8 nucleotides line up with TRBD2. The CDR3 consists of 15 residues. The J segment lost 1 base and the V segment lost 2 bases, leaving 4 bases of the junction unmatched. Germline CDR1 is SGDLS and CDR2 is YYNGEE. The CDR3 loop reads CASSVGGGLQETQYF. DNA for the CDR3: TGTGCCAGCAGCGTGGGCGGGGGGCTCCAAGAGACCCAGTACTTC.

The V and J genes are TRBV10-3 and TRBJ2-5, with no clear D. CDR1 and CDR2 (germline): ENHRY, SYGVKD. The CDR3 consists of 13 residues. Trimming took 0 bases from V and 7 from J, leaving 9 bases between them. CDR3 region: CAISESPVMTQYF. The CDR3 DNA sequence: TGTGCCATCAGTGAGTCTCCGGTAATGACCCAGTACTTC.